This is a list of T cell receptor beta chains from one sample in a study of CD8 T cells in Susac syndrome. Each CDR3 protein is one row after TCRdb ran MiXCR on the immunoSEQ multiplex PCR reads. The sample records about 180,000 distinct CDR3 sequences, roughly 94% being singletons. Sequencing used CD4+ T cells from PBMCs. All receptors come from a human donor with Susac syndrome. Each CDR3 is given with its conserved first and last residue. The order of the fields is CDR3 length, V gene, J gene, clone size, CDR3 protein. Clone sizes are given selectively: once, few, many, or a class where the clone is expanded.

>12|TRBV6-6|TRBJ2-3|.
CASSYDGRGQYF
>16|TRBV20-1|TRBJ1-6|.
CSATTGTLSYNSPLHF
>13|TRBV12-3/TRBV12-4|TRBJ2-3|.
CASGTRVTDTQYF
>11|TRBV5-6|TRBJ1-2|.
CASSLAGGYTF
>14|TRBV7-9|TRBJ1-2|.
CASSYSGQVWGYTF
>15|TRBV18|TRBJ1-2|.
CASSQDSSSIYGYTF
>11|TRBV25-1|TRBJ2-1|.
CASRGQNEQFF
>15|TRBV20-1|TRBJ1-5|.
CSARDAGAGNQPQHF
>13|TRBV5-6|TRBJ2-3|.
CASSPFLTDTQYF
>16|TRBV11-2|TRBJ2-7|.
CASSLVQLAGLSEQYF
>15|TRBV11-2|TRBJ2-5|.
CASSLDSGAAETQYF
>16|TRBV5-1|TRBJ2-7|.
CASSLGQANTGYEQYF
>14|TRBV15|TRBJ1-2|.
CATSRDRTEAGYTF
>13|TRBV12-3/TRBV12-4|TRBJ1-2|few
CASSLKGNYGYTF
>13|TRBV29-1|TRBJ1-6|once
CSVQSSYNSPLHF
>15|TRBV27|TRBJ2-3|.
CASSRSARGTDTQYF
>13|TRBV9|TRBJ2-7|.
CASSVGISYEQYF
>16|TRBV10-1|TRBJ2-1|.
CASSSRDRGIYNEQFF
>15|TRBV20-1|TRBJ1-2|.
CSVSGTGDLNYGYTF
>13|TRBV24-1|TRBJ2-1|.
CATSTGQVNEQFF
>13|TRBV7-9|TRBJ1-6|once
CASSLVGGAPLHF
>15|TRBV10-1|TRBJ2-5|.
CASSAGTGRTETQYF
>17|TRBV7-9|TRBJ2-7|.
CASSLALGTGTFYEQYF
>15|TRBV6-6|TRBJ2-2|.
CASRSLQGLTGELFF
>14|TRBV30|TRBJ2-3|once
CAWGSGGAPDTQYF
>15|TRBV7-2|TRBJ2-5|.
CASSLNRAGQETQYF
>13|TRBV29-1|TRBJ2-5|.
CSVVGGLQETQYF
>14|TRBV30|TRBJ1-2|.
CAWSPPGLNYGYTF
>12|TRBV12-3/TRBV12-4|TRBJ1-4|.
CASSFAEEKLFF
>16|TRBV6-6|TRBJ2-7|.
CASSYRWSGDSVEQYF
>13|TRBV7-2|TRBJ1-1|.
CASSSDETLGAFF
>15|TRBV6-2/TRBV6-3|TRBJ1-1|once
CASSLSGLLNTEAFF
>13|TRBV20-1|TRBJ2-3|once
CSAEAGGIDTQYF
>13|TRBV29-1|TRBJ2-1|once
CSVDRGALIEQFF
>15|TRBV15|TRBJ2-1|.
CATSGPGTDHNEQFF
>14|TRBV29-1|TRBJ2-3|.
CSVNRGLGTDTQYF
>15|TRBV11-2|TRBJ2-5|few
CASSLVWGGEETQYF
>15|TRBV7-9|TRBJ1-4|.
CASSHDRGGNEKLFF
>12|TRBV6-6|TRBJ1-1|.
CASSGDSTEAFF
>14|TRBV4-3|TRBJ2-7|once
CASSQDISSHEQYF
>14|TRBV5-6|TRBJ2-3|.
CASRQGGDTDTQYF
>16|TRBV5-1|TRBJ2-3|.
CASSLDPGLSMDTQYF
>16|TRBV10-2|TRBJ2-1|.
CASSESGLAGVDEQFF
>15|TRBV7-2|TRBJ2-1|.
CASSLYPRVGDEQFF
>15|TRBV6-6|TRBJ2-5|.
CASSYRPEARETQYF
>13|TRBV9|TRBJ2-5|few
CASSVASQETQYF
>13|TRBV5-1|TRBJ1-2|.
CASSLEGSYGYTF
>16|TRBV2|TRBJ1-6|.
CASTTEGGSYNSPLHF
>15|TRBV6-5|TRBJ1-1|.
CASSRSRTVNTEAFF
>15|TRBV29-1|TRBJ2-7|.
CSGTTGQGGSYEQYF
>17|TRBV4-2|TRBJ2-3|.
CASSQVGRRGSTDTQYF
>17|TRBV12-3/TRBV12-4|TRBJ2-1|.
CASSLGTSGGGRNEQFF
>11|TRBV29-1|TRBJ1-3|.
CSVEDRQAIYF
>15|TRBV5-4|TRBJ2-5|.
CASSSTGRTWETQYF
>12|TRBV6-1|TRBJ2-1|.
CASRSPGGEQFF
>14|TRBV2|TRBJ1-6|.
CASSRDWGNSPLHF
>11|TRBV29-1|TRBJ2-2|.
CSVGGAGELFF
>12|TRBV13|TRBJ1-6|.
CASQLNNSPLHF
>16|TRBV18|TRBJ2-5|.
CASSPLSGRGQETQYF
>13|TRBV4-2|TRBJ1-2|.
CASRRRDNYGYTF